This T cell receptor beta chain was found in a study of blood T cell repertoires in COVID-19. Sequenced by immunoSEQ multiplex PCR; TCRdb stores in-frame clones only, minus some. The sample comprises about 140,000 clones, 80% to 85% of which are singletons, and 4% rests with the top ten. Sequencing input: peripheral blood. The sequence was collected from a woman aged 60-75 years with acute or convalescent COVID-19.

CDR3 in amino acids: CAIRNTYRGRTGTEAFF. As DNA, the CDR3 is TGTGCCATCAGAAATACTTACAGGGGGCGCACGGGAACTGAAGCTTTCTTT. This chain connects TRBV10-3 to TRBJ1-1, with 9 bases identical to TRBD1. This CDR3 is built from 17 residues. The V gene's germline CDR1 is ENHRY and CDR2 SYGVKD. J was trimmed by 5 bases and V by 6 bases; bases with no gene match: 16.